Given below is one T cell receptor beta chain in context. The data were taken from a study of blood T cell repertoires in COVID-19. On the study more broadly: COVID-19 samples collected from the United States, Italy and Spain covered acute and convalescent phases.

The CDR3 contains 15 residues. V dropped 5 bases and J dropped 5; count of bases not matched to a gene: 7. The germline CDR1 and CDR2 sequences are SNHLY and FYNNEI. TCRdb keeps only in-frame clones here, not all; method: immunoSEQ multiplex PCR. Among about 250,000 clones, about 91% were seen once, and the ten largest hold around 6.6%. The sequenced material came from peripheral blood. This clonotype originated in a woman aged 25-40 years with COVID-19, enrolled during active disease. The rearrangement links TRBV2 to TRBJ2-1; 9 bases align to TRBD1. The CDR3 DNA is TGTGCCAGCAGTCATCGGGACAGGGTTAACAATGAGCAGTTCTTC. Residues: CASSHRDRVNNEQFF.